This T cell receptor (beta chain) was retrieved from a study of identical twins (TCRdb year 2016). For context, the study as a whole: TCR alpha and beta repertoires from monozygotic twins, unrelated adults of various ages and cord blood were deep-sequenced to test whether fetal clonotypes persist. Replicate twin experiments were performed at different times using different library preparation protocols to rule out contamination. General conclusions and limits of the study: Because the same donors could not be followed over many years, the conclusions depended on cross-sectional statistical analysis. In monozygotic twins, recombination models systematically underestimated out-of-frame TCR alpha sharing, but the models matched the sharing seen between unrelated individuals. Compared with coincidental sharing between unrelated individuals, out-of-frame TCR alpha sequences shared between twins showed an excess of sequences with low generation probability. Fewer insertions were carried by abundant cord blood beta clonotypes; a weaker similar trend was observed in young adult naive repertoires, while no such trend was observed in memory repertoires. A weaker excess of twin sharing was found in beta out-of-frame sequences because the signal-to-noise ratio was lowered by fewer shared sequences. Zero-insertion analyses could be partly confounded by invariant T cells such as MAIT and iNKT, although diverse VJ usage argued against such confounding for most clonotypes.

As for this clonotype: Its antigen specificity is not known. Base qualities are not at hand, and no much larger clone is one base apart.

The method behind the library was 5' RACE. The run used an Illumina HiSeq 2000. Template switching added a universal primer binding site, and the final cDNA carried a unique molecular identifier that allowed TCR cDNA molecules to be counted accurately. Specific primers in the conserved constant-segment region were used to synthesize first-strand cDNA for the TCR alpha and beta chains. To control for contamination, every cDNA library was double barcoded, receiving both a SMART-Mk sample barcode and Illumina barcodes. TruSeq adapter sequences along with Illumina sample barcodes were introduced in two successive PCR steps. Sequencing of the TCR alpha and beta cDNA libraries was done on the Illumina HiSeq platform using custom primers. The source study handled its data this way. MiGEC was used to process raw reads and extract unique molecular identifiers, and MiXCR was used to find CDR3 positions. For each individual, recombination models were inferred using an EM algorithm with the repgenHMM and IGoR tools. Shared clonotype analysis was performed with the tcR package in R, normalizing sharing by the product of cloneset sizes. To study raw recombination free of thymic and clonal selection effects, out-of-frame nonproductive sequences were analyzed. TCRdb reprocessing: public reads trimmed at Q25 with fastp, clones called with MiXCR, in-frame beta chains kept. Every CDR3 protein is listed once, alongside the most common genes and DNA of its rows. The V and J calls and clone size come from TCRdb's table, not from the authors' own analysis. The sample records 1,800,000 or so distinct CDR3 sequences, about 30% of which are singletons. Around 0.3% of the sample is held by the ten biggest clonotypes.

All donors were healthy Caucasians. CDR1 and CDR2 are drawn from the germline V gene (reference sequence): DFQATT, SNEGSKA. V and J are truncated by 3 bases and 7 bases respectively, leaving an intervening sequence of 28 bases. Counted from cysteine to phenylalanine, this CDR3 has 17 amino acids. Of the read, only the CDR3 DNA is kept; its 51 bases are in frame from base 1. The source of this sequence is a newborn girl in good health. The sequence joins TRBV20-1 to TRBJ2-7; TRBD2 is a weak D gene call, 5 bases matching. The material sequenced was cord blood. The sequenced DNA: TGCAGTGCTAGCGTTGGTCCAGGCATAGGACTTAACAATGAGCAGTACTTC. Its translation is CSASVGPGIGLNNEQYF.